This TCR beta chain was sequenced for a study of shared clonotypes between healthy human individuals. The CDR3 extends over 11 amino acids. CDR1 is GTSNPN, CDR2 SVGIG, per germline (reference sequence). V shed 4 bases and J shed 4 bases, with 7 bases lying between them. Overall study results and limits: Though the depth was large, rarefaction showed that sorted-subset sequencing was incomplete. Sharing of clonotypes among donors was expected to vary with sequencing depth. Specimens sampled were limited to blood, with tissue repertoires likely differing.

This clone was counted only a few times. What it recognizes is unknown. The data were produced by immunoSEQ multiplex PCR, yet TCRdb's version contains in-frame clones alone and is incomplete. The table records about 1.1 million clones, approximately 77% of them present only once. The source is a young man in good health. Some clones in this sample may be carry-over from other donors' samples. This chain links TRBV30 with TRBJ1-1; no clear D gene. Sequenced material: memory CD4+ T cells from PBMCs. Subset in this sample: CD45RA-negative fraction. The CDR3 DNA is TGTGCCTGGAAGGGATTCACTGAAGCTTTCTTT. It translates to CAWKGFTEAFF.